The 5 T cell receptor beta chains below come from one sample, sequenced in a study of molecular identifiers for immune sequencing clone quantification. TCRdb used MiXCR to reprocess the PCR reads, holding one entry per CDR3 protein. The sample has 90,000 or so distinct CDR3 sequences, around a quarter seen once. Sequencing input: naive CD8+ T cells from blood, with Jurkat cell RNA spiked in. Indicated subset: FACS-sorted CD8+CD4-CCR7+CD45RA+ naive T cells. Source of these receptors: a human donor in good health. Some libraries in this study had Jurkat cell RNA spiked in.

This clonotype was picked up one time. The J gene is TRBJ2-7, the V gene TRBV27; 10 nucleotides align to TRBD1. The CDR3 contains 13 residues. J gave up 3 bases and V 8 bases, and 4 bases lay outside the gene matches. Germline CDR1 reads MNHEY; CDR2 reads SMNVEV (reference sequence). CDR3 DNA sequence: TGTGCCAGCTGGTGGACAGGGGGCTACGAGCAGTACTTC. This sequence encodes CASWWTGGYEQYF.

The chain is built from TRBV6-2 or TRBV6-3 and TRBJ2-2, with D perhaps matching TRBD1 (5 bases). The V gene's germline CDR1 is MNHEY and CDR2 SVGEGT. The germline V and J ends were trimmed by 6 bases and 1 base, with 12 bases remaining between them. CDR3 size: 15 residues. CDR3 DNA sequence: TGTGCCAGCAGGGCGACCGACAGGAACACCGGGGAGCTGTTTTTT. Translating gives CASRATDRNTGELFF.

This clonotype came up many times. In DNA, the CDR3 is TGTGCCAGCAGCGTAGCTACAGGGTACACTGAAGCTTTCTTT. Protein sequence: CASSVATGYTEAFF. The chain joins TRBV9 to TRBJ1-1; a weak D match, TRBD1 (6 bases). The ends were cut back, 0 bases at V and 3 bases at J, with 9 bases in the middle. CDR1 and CDR2 from the germline V gene are SGDLS and YYNGEE. The CDR3 is made up of 14 amino acids.

This chain connects TRBV12-3 or TRBV12-4 to TRBJ1-1; D unresolved. This CDR3 is 11 amino acids long. Trimming cost V 6 bases and J 3 bases, with 5 bases left between them. The CDR3 protein is CASSTDTEAFF. The CDR3 nucleotides are TGTGCCAGCAGCACGGACACTGAAGCTTTCTTT.

Many counts were recorded for this clonotype. V usage is TRBV30 and J usage is TRBJ1-1; 9 bases agree with TRBD1. Germline V gives CDR1 GTSNPN, CDR2 SVGIG (reference sequence). CDR3 length: 14 amino acids. J was trimmed by 7 bases and V by 3 bases; bases with no gene match: 9. The CDR3 coding sequence is TGTGCCTGGAGGATTCTCGACAGGGGGGATGAAGCTTTCTTT. Amino acid sequence: CAWRILDRGDEAFF. Drawing the rest from reference TRBV30 and TRBJ1-1, the complete variable domain is SQTIHQWPATLVQPVGSPLSLECTVEGTSNPNLYWYRQAAGRGLQLLFYSVGIGQISSEVPQNLSASRPQDRQFILSSKKLLLSDSGFYLCAWRILDRGDEAFFGQGTRLTVV.